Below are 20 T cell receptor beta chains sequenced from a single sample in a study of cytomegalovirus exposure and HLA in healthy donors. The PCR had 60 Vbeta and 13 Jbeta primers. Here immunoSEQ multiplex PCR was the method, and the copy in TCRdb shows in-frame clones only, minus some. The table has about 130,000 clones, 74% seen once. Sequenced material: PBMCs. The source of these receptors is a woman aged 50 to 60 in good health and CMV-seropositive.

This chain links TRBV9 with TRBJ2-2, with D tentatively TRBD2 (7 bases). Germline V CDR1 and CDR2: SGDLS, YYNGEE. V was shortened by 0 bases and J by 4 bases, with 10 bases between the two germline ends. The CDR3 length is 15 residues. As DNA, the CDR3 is TGTGCCAGCAGCGTAGTGGGGGGGCCCACCGGGGAGCTGTTTTTT. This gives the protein CASSVVGGPTGELFF. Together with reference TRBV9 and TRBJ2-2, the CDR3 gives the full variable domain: DSGVTQTPKHLITATGQRVTLRCSPRSGDLSVYWYQQSLDQGLQFLIQYYNGEERAKGNILERFSAQQFPDLHSELNLSSLELGDSALYFCASSVVGGPTGELFFGEGSRLTVL.

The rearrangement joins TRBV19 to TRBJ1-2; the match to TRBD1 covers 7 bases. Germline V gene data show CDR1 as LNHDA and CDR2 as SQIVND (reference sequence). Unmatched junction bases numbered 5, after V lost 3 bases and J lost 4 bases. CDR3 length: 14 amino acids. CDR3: CASSMSRDSYGYTF. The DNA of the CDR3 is TGTGCCAGTAGTATGTCTCGGGACAGCTATGGCTACACCTTC.

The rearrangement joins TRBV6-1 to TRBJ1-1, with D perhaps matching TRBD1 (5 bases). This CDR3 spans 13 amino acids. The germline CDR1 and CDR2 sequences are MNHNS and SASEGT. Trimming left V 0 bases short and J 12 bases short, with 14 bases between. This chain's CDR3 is CASSEASQGKTFF. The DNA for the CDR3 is TGTGCCAGCAGTGAAGCAAGCCAGGGTAAAACTTTCTTT.

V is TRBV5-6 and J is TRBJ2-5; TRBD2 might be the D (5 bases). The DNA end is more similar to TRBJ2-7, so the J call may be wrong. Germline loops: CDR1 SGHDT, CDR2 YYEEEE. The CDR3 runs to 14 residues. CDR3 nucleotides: TGTGCCAGCAGCTTGGGAATACTAGAGGACGAGCAGTACTTC. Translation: CASSLGILEDEQYF.

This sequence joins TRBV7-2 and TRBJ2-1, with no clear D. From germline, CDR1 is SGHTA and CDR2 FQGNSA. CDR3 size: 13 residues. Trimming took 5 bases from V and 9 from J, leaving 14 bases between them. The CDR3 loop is CASSPPNSPEQFF. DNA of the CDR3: TGTGCCAGCAGCCCCCCTAATTCCCCTGAGCAGTTCTTC.

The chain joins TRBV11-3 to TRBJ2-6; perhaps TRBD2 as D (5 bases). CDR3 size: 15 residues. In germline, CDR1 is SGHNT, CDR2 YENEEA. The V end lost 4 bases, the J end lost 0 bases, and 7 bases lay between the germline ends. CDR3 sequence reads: CASSSRDSGANVLTF. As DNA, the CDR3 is TGTGCCAGCAGCTCCCGGGACTCTGGGGCCAACGTCCTGACTTTC. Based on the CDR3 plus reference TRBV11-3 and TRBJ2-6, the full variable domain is EAGVVQSPRYKIIEKKQPVAFWCNPISGHNTLYWYLQNLGQGPELLIRYENEEAVDDSQLPKDRFSAERLKGVDSTLKIQPAELGDSAVYLCASSSRDSGANVLTFGAGSRLTVL.

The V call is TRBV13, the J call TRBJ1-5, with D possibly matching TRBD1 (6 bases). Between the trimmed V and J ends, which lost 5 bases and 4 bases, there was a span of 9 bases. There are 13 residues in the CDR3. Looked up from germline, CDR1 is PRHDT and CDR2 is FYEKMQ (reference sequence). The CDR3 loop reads CASSKDRNQPQHF. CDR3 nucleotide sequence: TGTGCCAGCAGCAAGGACAGAAATCAGCCCCAGCATTTT.

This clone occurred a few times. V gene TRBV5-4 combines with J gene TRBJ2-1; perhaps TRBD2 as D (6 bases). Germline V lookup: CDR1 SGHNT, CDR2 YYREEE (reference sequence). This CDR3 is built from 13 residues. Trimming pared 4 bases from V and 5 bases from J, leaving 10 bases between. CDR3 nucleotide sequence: TGTGCCAGCAGCCCCGGGACTCACAATGAGCAGTTCTTC. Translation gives CASSPGTHNEQFF.

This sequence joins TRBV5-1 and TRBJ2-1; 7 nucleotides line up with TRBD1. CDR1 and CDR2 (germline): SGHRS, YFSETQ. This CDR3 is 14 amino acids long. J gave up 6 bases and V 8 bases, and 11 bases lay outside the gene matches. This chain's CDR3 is CARQETSGGNEQFF. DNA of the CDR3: TGCGCCAGGCAAGAGACGTCAGGGGGCAATGAGCAGTTCTTC. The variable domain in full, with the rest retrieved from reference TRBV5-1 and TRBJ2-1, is KAGVTQTPRYLIKTRGQQVTLSCSPISGHRSVSWYQQTPGQGLQFLFEYFSETQRNKGNFPGRFSGRQFSNSRSEMNVSTLELGDSALYLCARQETSGGNEQFFGPGTRLTVL.

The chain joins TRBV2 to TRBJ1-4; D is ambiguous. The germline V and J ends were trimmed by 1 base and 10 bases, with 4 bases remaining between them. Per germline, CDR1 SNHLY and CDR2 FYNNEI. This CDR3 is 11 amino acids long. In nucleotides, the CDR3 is TGTGCCAGCAGTGAAGAGAGAAAACTGTTTTTT. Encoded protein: CASSEERKLFF.

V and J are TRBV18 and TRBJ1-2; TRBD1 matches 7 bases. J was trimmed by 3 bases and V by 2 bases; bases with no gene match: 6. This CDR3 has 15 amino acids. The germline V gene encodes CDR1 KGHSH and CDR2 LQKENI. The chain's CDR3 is CASSPSGTVDYGYTF. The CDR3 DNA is TGTGCCAGCTCACCATCCGGGACAGTCGACTATGGCTACACCTTC.

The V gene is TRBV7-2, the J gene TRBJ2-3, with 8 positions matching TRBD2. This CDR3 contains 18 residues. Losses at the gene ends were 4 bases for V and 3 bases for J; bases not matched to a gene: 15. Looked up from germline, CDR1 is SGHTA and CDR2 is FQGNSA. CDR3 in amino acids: CASSSRFERGRITDTQYF. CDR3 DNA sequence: TGTGCCAGCAGCTCCCGCTTTGAGCGGGGGCGGATAACAGATACGCAGTATTTT.

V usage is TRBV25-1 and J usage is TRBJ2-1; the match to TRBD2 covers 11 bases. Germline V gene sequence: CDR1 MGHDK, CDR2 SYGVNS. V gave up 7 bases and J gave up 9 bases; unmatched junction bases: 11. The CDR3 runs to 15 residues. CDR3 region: CASNPGSGGVLEQFF. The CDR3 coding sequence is TGTGCCAGCAATCCGGGTAGCGGGGGGGTGCTTGAGCAGTTCTTC. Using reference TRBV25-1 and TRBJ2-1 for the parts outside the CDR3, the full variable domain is EADIYQTPRYLVIGTGKKITLECSQTMGHDKMYWYQQDPGMELHLIHYSYGVNSTEKGDLSSESTVSRIRTEHFPLTLESARPSHTSQYLCASNPGSGGVLEQFFGPGTRLTVL.

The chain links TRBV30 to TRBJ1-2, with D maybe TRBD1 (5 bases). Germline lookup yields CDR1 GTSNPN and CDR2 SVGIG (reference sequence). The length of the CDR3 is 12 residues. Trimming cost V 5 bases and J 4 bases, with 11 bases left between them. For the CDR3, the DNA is TGTGCCTGGGACAGTTTGCGCTATGGCTACACCTTC. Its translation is CAWDSLRYGYTF.

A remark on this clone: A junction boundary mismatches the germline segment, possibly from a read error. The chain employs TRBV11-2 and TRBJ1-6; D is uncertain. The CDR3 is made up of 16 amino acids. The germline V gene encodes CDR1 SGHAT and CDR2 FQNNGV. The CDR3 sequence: CASSLGRSSYNSPPHF. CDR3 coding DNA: TGTGCCAGCAGCTTAGGACGGAGCTCCTATAATTCACCCCCCCACTTT.

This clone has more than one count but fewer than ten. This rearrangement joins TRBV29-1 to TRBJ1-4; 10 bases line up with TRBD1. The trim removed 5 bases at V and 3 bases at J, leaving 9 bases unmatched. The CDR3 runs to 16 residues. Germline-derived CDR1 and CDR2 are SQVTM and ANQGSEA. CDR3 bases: TGCAGCGTTCATGGGCCGGGACAGGGGTCTAATGAAAAACTGTTTTTT. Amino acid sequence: CSVHGPGQGSNEKLFF.

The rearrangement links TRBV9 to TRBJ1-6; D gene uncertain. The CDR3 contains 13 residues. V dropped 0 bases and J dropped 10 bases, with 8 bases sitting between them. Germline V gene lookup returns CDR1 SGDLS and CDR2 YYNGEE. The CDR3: CASSVGGSSPLHF. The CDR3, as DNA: TGTGCCAGCAGCGTAGGAGGGTCCTCACCCCTCCACTTT.

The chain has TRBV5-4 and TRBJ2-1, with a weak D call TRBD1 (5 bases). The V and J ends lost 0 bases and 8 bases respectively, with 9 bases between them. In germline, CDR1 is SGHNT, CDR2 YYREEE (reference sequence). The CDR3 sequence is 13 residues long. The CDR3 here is CASSLVWGDEQFF. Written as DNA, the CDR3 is TGTGCCAGCAGCTTGGTGTGGGGCGATGAGCAGTTCTTC. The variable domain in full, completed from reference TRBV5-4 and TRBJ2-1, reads ETGVTQSPTHLIKTRGQQVTLRCSSQSGHNTVSWYQQALGQGPQFIFQYYREEENGRGNFPPRFSGLQFPNYSSELNVNALELDDSALYLCASSLVWGDEQFFGPGTRLTVL.

CDR3 DNA sequence: TGCGCCAGCAGTCGAGGGACTAGCGGGGGGGGTGAGCAGTTCTTC. This gives the protein CASSRGTSGGGEQFF. The chain links TRBV10-1 to TRBJ2-1; 16 bases line up with TRBD2. V shed 5 bases and J 9 bases; nucleotides not matched to a gene: 4. The CDR3 extends over 15 amino acids. The V gene's germline CDR1 is WNHNN and CDR2 SYGVQD (reference sequence).

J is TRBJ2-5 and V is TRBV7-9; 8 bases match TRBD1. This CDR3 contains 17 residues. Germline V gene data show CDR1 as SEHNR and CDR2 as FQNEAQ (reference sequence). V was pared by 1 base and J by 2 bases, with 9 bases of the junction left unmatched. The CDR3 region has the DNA TGTGCCAGCAGCTTAGGGTCGACAGGGGTTGGTCAAGAGACCCAGTACTTC. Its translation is CASSLGSTGVGQETQYF.